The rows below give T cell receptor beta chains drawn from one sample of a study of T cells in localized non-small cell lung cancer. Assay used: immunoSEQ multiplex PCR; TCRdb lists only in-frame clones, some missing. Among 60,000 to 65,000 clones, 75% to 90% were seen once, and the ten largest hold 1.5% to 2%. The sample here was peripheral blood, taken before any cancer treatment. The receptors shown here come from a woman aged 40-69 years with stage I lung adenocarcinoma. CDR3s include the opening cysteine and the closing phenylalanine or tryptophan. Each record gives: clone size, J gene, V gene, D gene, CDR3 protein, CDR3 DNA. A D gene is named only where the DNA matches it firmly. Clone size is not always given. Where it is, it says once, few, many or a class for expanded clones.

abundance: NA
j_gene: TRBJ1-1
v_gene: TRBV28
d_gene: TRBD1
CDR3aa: CASTLGATGGGEAFF
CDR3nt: TGTGCCAGCACCCTGGGGGCGACAGGGGGCGGTGAAGCTTTCTTT

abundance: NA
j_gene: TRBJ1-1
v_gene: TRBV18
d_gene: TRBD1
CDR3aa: CASSPQDTGVGTEAFF
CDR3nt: TGTGCCAGCTCACCACAAGACACAGGGGTAGGCACTGAAGCTTTCTTT

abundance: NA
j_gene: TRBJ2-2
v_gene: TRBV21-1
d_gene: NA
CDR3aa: CASSNSPSGGHTGELFF
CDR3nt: TGTGCCAGCAGCAATTCTCCTAGCGGGGGGCACACCGGGGAGCTGTTTTTT

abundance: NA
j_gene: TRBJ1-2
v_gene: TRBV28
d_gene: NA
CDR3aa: CASTSTDRILNYGYTF
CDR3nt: TGTGCCAGCACCTCCACGGACCGAATTCTTAACTATGGCTACACCTTC

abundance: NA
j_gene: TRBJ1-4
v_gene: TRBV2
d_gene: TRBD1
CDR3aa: CASSEGQANEKLFF
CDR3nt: TGTGCCAGCAGTGAGGGACAGGCTAATGAAAAACTGTTTTTT

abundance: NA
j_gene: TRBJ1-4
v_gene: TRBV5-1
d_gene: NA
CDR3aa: CASSLGHSTNEKLFF
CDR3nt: TGCGCCAGCAGCCTGGGTCATAGTACTAATGAAAAACTGTTTTTT

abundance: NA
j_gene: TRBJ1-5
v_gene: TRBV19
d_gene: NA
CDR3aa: CASSSSHGQPQHF
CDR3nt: TGTGCCAGTAGCTCGAGCCACGGTCAGCCCCAGCATTTT

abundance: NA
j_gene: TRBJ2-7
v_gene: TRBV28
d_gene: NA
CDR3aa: CASSLLSNYEQYF
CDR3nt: TGTGCCAGCAGTTTACTAAGTAACTACGAGCAGTACTTC

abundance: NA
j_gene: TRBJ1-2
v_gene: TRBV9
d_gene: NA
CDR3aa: CASSVEGLEGYTF
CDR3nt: TGTGCCAGCAGCGTAGAAGGCCTGGAAGGCTACACCTTC

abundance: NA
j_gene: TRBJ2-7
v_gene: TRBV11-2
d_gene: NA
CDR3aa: CASSLPLGRGEYF
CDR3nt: TGTGCCAGCAGCCTGCCCCTAGGGCGTGGGGAGTACTTC

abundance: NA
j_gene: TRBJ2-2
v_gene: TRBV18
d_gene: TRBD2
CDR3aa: CASSPTTSGGGELFF
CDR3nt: TGTGCCAGCTCACCAACGACTAGCGGGGGCGGGGAGCTGTTTTTT

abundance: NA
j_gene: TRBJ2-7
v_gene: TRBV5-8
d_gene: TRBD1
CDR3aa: CASPGTGGDEQYF
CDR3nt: TGTGCCAGCCCCGGGACAGGGGGGGACGAGCAGTACTTC

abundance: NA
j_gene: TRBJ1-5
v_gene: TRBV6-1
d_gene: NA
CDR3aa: CASSDWGFFSNQPQHF
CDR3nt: TGTGCCAGCAGTGATTGGGGGTTCTTTAGCAATCAGCCCCAGCATTTT

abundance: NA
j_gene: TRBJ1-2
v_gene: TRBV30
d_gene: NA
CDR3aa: CAWKREFYGYTF
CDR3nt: TGTGCCTGGAAAAGAGAGTTTTATGGCTACACCTTC

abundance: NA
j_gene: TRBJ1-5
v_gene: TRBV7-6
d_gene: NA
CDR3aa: CASTRGGQPQHF
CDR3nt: TGTGCCAGCACTAGGGGGGGTCAGCCCCAGCATTTT

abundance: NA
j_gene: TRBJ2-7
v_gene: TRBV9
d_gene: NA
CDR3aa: CASSVVTSGEQYF
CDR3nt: TGTGCCAGCAGCGTAGTAACCAGTGGTGAGCAGTACTTC

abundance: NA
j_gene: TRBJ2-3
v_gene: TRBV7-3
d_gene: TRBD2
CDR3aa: CASSFSGLAVSTDTQYF
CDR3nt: TGTGCCAGCAGCTTTTCTGGACTAGCGGTTAGCACAGATACGCAGTATTTT

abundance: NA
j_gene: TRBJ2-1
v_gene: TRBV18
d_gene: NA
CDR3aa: CASSALGLLNYNEQFF
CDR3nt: TGTGCCAGCTCCGCCTTGGGACTGCTAAACTACAATGAGCAGTTCTTC

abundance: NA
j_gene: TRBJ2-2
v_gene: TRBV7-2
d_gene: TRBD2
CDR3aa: CASSPRLALTGELFF
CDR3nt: TGTGCCAGCAGCCCACGACTAGCCCTCACCGGGGAGCTGTTTTTT

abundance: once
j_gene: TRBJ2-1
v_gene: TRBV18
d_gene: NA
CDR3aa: CASSPAEPYNEQFF
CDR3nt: TGTGCCAGCTCACCGGCGGAGCCCTACAATGAGCAGTTCTTC

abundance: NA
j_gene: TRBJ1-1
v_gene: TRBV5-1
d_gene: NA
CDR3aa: CASSLGGDTEAFF
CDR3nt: TGCGCCAGCAGCTTGGGCGGGGACACTGAAGCTTTCTTT

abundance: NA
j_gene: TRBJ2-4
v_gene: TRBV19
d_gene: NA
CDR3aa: CASSIGPKNIQYF
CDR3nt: TGTGCCAGTAGTATAGGCCCCAAAAACATTCAGTACTTC

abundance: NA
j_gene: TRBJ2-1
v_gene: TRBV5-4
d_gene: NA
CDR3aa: CASSLDGSSYNEQFF
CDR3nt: TGTGCCAGCAGCTTGGATGGAAGCTCCTACAATGAGCAGTTCTTC

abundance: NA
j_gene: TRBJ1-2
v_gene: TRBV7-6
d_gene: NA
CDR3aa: CASSLAPGPPGYTF
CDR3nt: TGTGCCAGCAGCTTAGCTCCGGGCCCACCTGGCTACACCTTC

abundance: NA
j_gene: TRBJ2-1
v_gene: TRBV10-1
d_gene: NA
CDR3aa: CASSGQGGVYNEQFF
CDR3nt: TGCGCCAGCAGTGGTCAGGGGGGTGTTTACAATGAGCAGTTCTTC

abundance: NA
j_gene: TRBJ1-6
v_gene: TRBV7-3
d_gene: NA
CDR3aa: CAAGQFHSPLHF
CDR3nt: TGTGCCGCTGGACAGTTCCATTCACCCCTCCACTTT

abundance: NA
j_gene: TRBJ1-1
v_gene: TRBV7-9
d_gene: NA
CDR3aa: CASRDGNTEAFF
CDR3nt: TGTGCCAGCAGGGACGGTAACACTGAAGCTTTCTTT

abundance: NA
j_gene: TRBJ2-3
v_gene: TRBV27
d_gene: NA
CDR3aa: CASSLGLATDTQYF
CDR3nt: TGTGCCAGCAGTTTAGGCCTAGCCACAGATACGCAGTATTTT

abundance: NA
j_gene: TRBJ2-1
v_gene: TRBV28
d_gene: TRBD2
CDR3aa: CASSPKLAGAYNEQFF
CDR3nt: TGTGCCAGCAGCCCTAAACTAGCGGGAGCCTACAATGAGCAGTTCTTC

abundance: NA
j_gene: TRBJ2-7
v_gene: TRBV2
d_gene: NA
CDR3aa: CASTPGYEQYF
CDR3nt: TGTGCCAGCACCCCAGGCTACGAGCAGTACTTC

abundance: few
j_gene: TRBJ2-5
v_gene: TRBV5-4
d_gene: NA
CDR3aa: CASSYLTGSQETQYF
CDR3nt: TGTGCCAGCAGCTATCTGACAGGCTCACAAGAGACCCAGTACTTC

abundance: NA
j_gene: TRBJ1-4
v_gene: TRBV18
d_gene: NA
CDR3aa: CASSPVAASKLKTLFF
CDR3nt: TGTGCCAGCTCACCCGTGGCTGCCTCAAAATTGAAAACCCTGTTTTTT